One sample yielded the 18 T cell receptor beta chains listed below, sequenced in a study of cytomegalovirus exposure and HLA in healthy donors. The PCR used 60 Vbeta and 13 Jbeta primers. Assay: immunoSEQ multiplex PCR; the TCRdb copy retains only in-frame clones and omits some. The sample records tens of thousands of clones, around 70% being singletons. The sequenced sample was PBMCs. The receptors were gathered from a man aged 55 to 70 in good health and CMV-seronegative.

This clone was recorded a few times. V gene TRBV7-2 combines with J gene TRBJ2-3, with 9 positions matching TRBD1. V lost 6 bases, J lost 6 bases, and 10 bases stayed unmatched. In germline, CDR1 is SGHTA, CDR2 FQGNSA. The CDR3 consists of 15 residues. CDR3 region: CASSRTGGEPDTQYF. The CDR3 region has the DNA TGTGCCAGCAGTCGTACAGGGGGCGAGCCCGATACGCAGTATTTT. The full variable domain, its missing parts supplied by reference TRBV7-2 and TRBJ2-3, is GAGVSQSPSNKVTEKGKDVELRCDPISGHTALYWYRQSLGQGLEFLIYFQGNSAPDKSGLPSDRFSAERTGGSVSTLTIQRTQQEDSAVYLCASSRTGGEPDTQYFGPGTRLTVL.

The V gene is TRBV5-6, the J gene TRBJ1-6; unclear D gene. CDR3 size: 17 residues. Trimming removed 6 bases from V and 7 bases from J, with 23 bases in between. The germline gives CDR1 SGHDT, CDR2 YYEEEE. The chain's CDR3 is CASIDYKRSLRNSPLHF. CDR3 in DNA: TGTGCCAGCATCGACTACAAGCGGAGCCTTCGGAATTCACCCCTCCACTTT.

The chain recombines TRBV14 with TRBJ2-3; 7 nucleotides match TRBD2. Looked up from germline, CDR1 is SGHDN and CDR2 is FVKESK. After removal of 4 bases from V and 3 bases from J, the junction contained 4 bases not matched to a gene. This CDR3 region has 14 residues. For the CDR3, the DNA is TGTGCCAGCAGCCTCGGACTAGGGACAGATACGCAGTATTTT. Protein: CASSLGLGTDTQYF.

This clone was seen a few times. The V call is TRBV19, the J call TRBJ2-7; 7 positions agree with TRBD2. The V gene's germline CDR1 is LNHDA and CDR2 SQIVND (reference sequence). V was clipped by 2 bases and J by 1 base; unmatched bases: 2. The CDR3 is made up of 14 amino acids. CDR3 residues: CASSIQRGSYEQYF. CDR3 coding DNA: TGTGCCAGTAGTATACAGCGGGGTTCCTACGAGCAGTACTTC.

This clone was detected only a few times. The chain combines TRBV10-2 with TRBJ1-6; D is undetermined. The CDR3 sequence is 14 residues long. Trimming left V 2 bases short and J 8 bases short, with 10 bases between. Germline V CDR1 and CDR2: WSHSY, SAAADI. The CDR3 reads CASSEIGEYSPLHF. The DNA for the CDR3 is TGCGCCAGCAGTGAGATTGGGGAGTATTCACCCCTCCACTTT.

This chain uses TRBV5-3 with TRBJ2-1, with TRBD2 matching over 13 bases. TRBV5-3 is an ORF, and what it does is uncertain. Trimming cost V 5 bases and J 10 bases; bases outside gene matches: 9. This CDR3 contains 15 residues. CDR3 residues: CARRLAGGPGNEQFF. The CDR3 DNA follows: TGTGCCAGAAGACTAGCGGGAGGGCCGGGGAACGAGCAGTTCTTC.

The V gene is TRBV6-5, the J gene TRBJ1-4; 9 bases line up with TRBD1. The germline CDR1 and CDR2 sequences are MNHEY and SVGAGI. The CDR3 loop spans 15 amino acids. The V and J ends lost 3 bases and 7 bases, in that order; junction bases with no gene match: 6. The CDR3 spells CASSYGVTGGEKLFF. Here the CDR3 DNA reads TGTGCCAGCAGTTATGGGGTGACAGGGGGTGAAAAACTGTTTTTT.

The table lists this clone with many counts. The rearrangement links TRBV7-9 to TRBJ1-4; D not certain. The CDR3 is made up of 16 amino acids. V shed 5 bases and J shed 7 bases, with 20 bases lying between them. The germline V gene has CDR1 SEHNR and CDR2 FQNEAQ (reference sequence). Here the CDR3 DNA reads TGTGCCAGCAGCGTCCGGACGGAGGATGGTGTTGAAAAACTGTTTTTT. This sequence encodes CASSVRTEDGVEKLFF.

The J gene is TRBJ1-2, the V gene TRBV6-1, with D hard to call. CDR3 length: 13 residues. Germline assignment: CDR1 MNHNS and CDR2 SASEGT. The ends were cut back, 9 bases at V and 3 bases at J, with 14 bases in the middle. CDR3 protein: CASFPSVDYGYTF. In DNA, the CDR3 is TGTGCCAGTTTCCCCAGCGTGGACTATGGCTACACCTTC.

The V call is TRBV5-1, the J call TRBJ2-1, with D perhaps matching TRBD2 (5 bases). Germline CDR1 is SGHRS and CDR2 is YFSETQ. V was trimmed by 1 base and J by 2 bases, leaving 7 bases between them. This CDR3 has 14 residues. CDR3 sequence (DNA): TGCGCCAGCAGCTTGCCGGGGACCTACAATGAGCAGTTCTTC. Translating it yields CASSLPGTYNEQFF.

V and J are TRBV5-4 and TRBJ2-3; perhaps TRBD2 as D (6 bases). V was clipped by 2 bases and J by 4 bases, with 14 bases between them. Germline assignment: CDR1 SGHNT and CDR2 YYREEE (reference sequence). This CDR3 spans 15 amino acids. This CDR3 reads CASSFPGAGADTQYF. The DNA for the CDR3 is TGTGCCAGCAGCTTCCCGGGAGCCGGAGCAGATACGCAGTATTTT.

The chain has TRBV7-6 and TRBJ2-1; TRBD2 matches 10 bases. V shed 5 bases, J shed 7 bases, and the junction held 8 bases outside the gene matches. This CDR3 region has 15 residues. The germline V gene encodes CDR1 SGHVS and CDR2 FNYEAQ. CDR3 bases: TGTGCCAGCAGCCGCACTAGCGGGACACGGAATGAGCAGTTCTTC. Protein sequence: CASSRTSGTRNEQFF.

The chain recombines TRBV5-4 with TRBJ2-7; the match to TRBD1 covers 12 bases. The CDR3 is 15 amino acids. Germline CDR1 reads SGHNT; CDR2 reads YYREEE (reference sequence). Trimming took 4 bases from V and 5 from J; bases not matched to a gene: 7. CDR3 DNA sequence: TGTGCCAGCAGCCTACCGGGACAGGGGGCTGACGAGCAGTACTTC. As protein: CASSLPGQGADEQYF.

This clone was seen only a few times. The genes are TRBV6-1 and TRBJ2-7; 8 positions agree with TRBD1. Germline CDR1 reads MNHNS; CDR2 reads SASEGT. V gave up 9 bases and J gave up 3 bases; unmatched junction bases: 1. CDR3 length: 11 residues. DNA for the CDR3: TGTGCCAGTGGGACAGGCTACGAGCAGTACTTC. Translation: CASGTGYEQYF.

The rearrangement uses TRBV29-1 and TRBJ2-3; TRBD2 matches 13 bases. The CDR3 totals 15 residues. V trimming: 7 bases; J trimming: 4 bases; junction bases outside the gene matches: 8. The germline V gene encodes CDR1 SQVTM and CDR2 ANQGSEA. The CDR3 DNA sequence: TGCAGCGCTGGGCGACTAGCGGGAGGTGCAGATACGCAGTATTTT. Its protein product is CSAGRLAGGADTQYF.

The chain recombines TRBV4-2 with TRBJ2-7, with 10 nucleotides matching TRBD2. V lost 2 bases and J lost 5; bases outside the gene matches: 9. CDR1 is LGHNA and CDR2 is YNFKEQ in the germline V gene. The CDR3 extends over 16 amino acids. CDR3 residues: CASSQRASGRFDEQYF. CDR3 DNA sequence: TGTGCCAGCAGCCAACGGGCTAGCGGGAGATTCGACGAGCAGTACTTC.

The rearrangement links TRBV28 to TRBJ2-5; 7 bases line up with TRBD2. This CDR3 has 13 residues. The V segment lost 8 bases and the J segment 5 bases; nucleotides outside the gene matches: 8. Germline CDR1 and CDR2: MDHEN and SYDVKM. CDR3 sequence: CASGRAGWETQYF. The DNA of the CDR3 is TGTGCCAGCGGGAGGGCCGGGTGGGAGACCCAGTACTTC.

V is TRBV19 and J is TRBJ1-4; D ambiguous. The CDR3 sequence is 15 residues long. Germline lookup yields CDR1 LNHDA and CDR2 SQIVND (reference sequence). The ends were cut back, 6 bases at V and 4 bases at J, with 15 bases in the middle. The DNA for the CDR3 is TGTGCCAGTAGCGCGGGAGCCTTCAATAATGAAAAACTGTTTTTT. Translating it yields CASSAGAFNNEKLFF.